The 14 T cell receptor beta chains below come from one sample, sequenced in a study of blood T cells in healthy people across ages. A second PCR of 7 to 11 cycles used a sample-barcoded 5' primer and a J-beta primer mix. One entry per CDR3 protein results from TCRdb running MiXCR on the 5' RACE reads. Seen here are 1.5 million to 2 million distinct CDR3 sequences, around 50% observed once, and the top ten hold approximately 2%. Input material: blood. The receptors shown here come from a woman between 40 and 55 years old in good health.

The rearrangement joins TRBV7-9 to TRBJ2-1; D gene unclear. The V end was cut by 5 bases, the J end by 8 bases, with 7 bases between. CDR1 and CDR2 (germline): SEHNR, FQNEAQ (reference sequence). The CDR3 covers 11 residues. The CDR3 region is CASSAAYEQFF. The CDR3 nucleotides are TGTGCCAGCAGCGCAGCCTATGAGCAGTTCTTC.

Only a few counts were recorded for this clonotype. The chain combines TRBV13 with TRBJ2-3; the match to TRBD1 covers 7 bases. The CDR3 loop spans 17 amino acids. Trimming at V came to 5 bases and at J to 5 bases, leaving 16 bases not matched to a gene. Per germline, CDR1 PRHDT and CDR2 FYEKMQ (reference sequence). This CDR3 is CASSPGGQVRAQDTQYF. The CDR3 DNA sequence: TGTGCCAGCAGCCCCGGTGGACAGGTCCGTGCACAAGATACGCAGTATTTT.

The genes are TRBV15 and TRBJ2-4; either TRBD1 or TRBD2 may supply D (6 bases each). The DNA end lines up better with TRBJ2-7; the J call may be wrong. The CDR3 is made up of 15 amino acids. CDR1 and CDR2 (germline): LNHNV, YYDKDF (reference sequence). DNA of the CDR3: TGTGCCACCTCCGGGGGTCGACAGGACTCCTACGAGCAGTACTTC. This codes for CATSGGRQDSYEQYF.

This clonotype was detected once. This chain connects TRBV3-1 to TRBJ1-4, with D maybe TRBD1 (6 bases). The CDR3 spans 14 residues. V lost 4 bases and J lost 5, with 11 bases in between. CDR1 is LGHDT, CDR2 YNNKEL, per germline (reference sequence). The CDR3 loop is CASSLYQGNEKLFF. The DNA for the CDR3 is TGTGCCAGCAGCCTATATCAGGGGAATGAAAAACTGTTTTTT.

The chain has TRBV6-5 and TRBJ2-6; D assignment may be TRBD1 or TRBD2 (5 bases each). This CDR3 has 19 amino acids. Looked up from germline, CDR1 is MNHEY and CDR2 is SVGAGI. Trimming stripped 2 bases from V and 2 bases from J, with 19 bases between. CDR3 protein: CASSYAPGDARAGANVLTF. In DNA form, the CDR3 reads TGTGCCAGCAGTTACGCCCCCGGGGACGCCCGGGCTGGGGCCAACGTCCTGACTTTC.

The table lists this clonotype with a few counts. The DNA for the CDR3 is TGTGCCAGCAGCCGGACAGGGGTCGTAGATACGCAGTATTTT. Its translation is CASSRTGVVDTQYF. The chain joins TRBV7-9 to TRBJ2-3; the match to TRBD1 covers 9 bases. Germline V gene data show CDR1 as SEHNR and CDR2 as FQNEAQ (reference sequence). With V trimmed by 5 bases and J by 5 bases, 5 bases remained unmatched. The CDR3 totals 14 residues.

This clonotype was counted a few times. This rearrangement joins TRBV14 to TRBJ2-3; 13 nucleotides match TRBD2. The germline V gene has CDR1 SGHDN and CDR2 FVKESK. This CDR3 is 18 amino acids long. J gave up 7 bases and V 0 bases, and 10 bases lay outside the gene matches. The CDR3: CASSQEWRLAGGRNTQYF. In DNA form, the CDR3 reads TGTGCCAGCAGCCAAGAGTGGAGACTAGCGGGGGGCCGGAATACGCAGTATTTT.

Only a few counts were recorded for this clonotype. This rearrangement joins TRBV4-3 to TRBJ2-7, with 7 bases that match TRBD1. Unmatched junction bases numbered 4, after V lost 0 bases and J lost 2 bases. The germline CDR1 and CDR2 sequences are LGHNA and YSLEER. The CDR3 contains 15 residues. CDR3 sequence reads: CASSQDSQGAYEQYF. CDR3 nucleotides: TGCGCCAGCAGCCAAGATAGCCAGGGGGCCTACGAGCAGTACTTC.

In this sample, this clonotype turned up a few times. This chain links TRBV4-2 with TRBJ2-3, with D perhaps TRBD1 or TRBD2 (5 bases each). V lost 3 bases and J 6 bases, leaving 16 bases between the germline ends. CDR1 and CDR2 (germline): LGHNA, YNFKEQ. This CDR3 has 15 amino acids. The CDR3 DNA is TGTGCCAGCAGCCAGGGGACGGTTCAGTCTGATACGCAGTATTTT. It translates to CASSQGTVQSDTQYF.

A few counts support this clonotype. This sequence joins TRBV7-2 and TRBJ2-1; unclear D gene. V gave up 4 bases and J gave up 7 bases, with 8 bases separating them. The germline CDR1 and CDR2 sequences are SGHTA and FQGNSA. This CDR3 has 12 amino acids. In nucleotides, the CDR3 is TGTGCCAGCAGCTCGACTTGGAATGAGCAGTTCTTC. It codes for CASSSTWNEQFF.

The rearrangement uses TRBV4-1 and TRBJ1-2; 10 nucleotides agree with TRBD1. Germline V gene sequence: CDR1 MGHRA, CDR2 YSYEKL. The J segment lost 0 bases and the V segment lost 0 bases, leaving 7 bases of the junction unmatched. CDR3 length equals 18 residues. The CDR3 loop reads CASSQELRQGAANYGYTF. The CDR3 DNA reads as TGCGCCAGCAGCCAAGAGCTTCGACAGGGGGCCGCTAACTATGGCTACACCTTC.

This chain connects TRBV7-2 to TRBJ2-7; D gene uncertain. The CDR3 contains 14 residues. Trimming removed 5 bases from V and 6 bases from J, with 17 bases in between. CDR1 is SGHTA, CDR2 FQGNSA, per germline. This CDR3 is CASSSPSRPLEQYF. CDR3 in DNA: TGTGCCAGCAGCAGCCCGAGCCGGCCCCTCGAGCAGTACTTC.

This clonotype was counted once. The rearrangement uses TRBV10-3 and TRBJ2-1; either TRBD1 or TRBD2 may supply D (5 bases each). Trimming removed 0 bases at V and 6 bases at J, with 12 bases between. Germline lookup yields CDR1 ENHRY and CDR2 SYGVKD. The length of the CDR3 is 15 residues. Written as DNA, the CDR3 is TGTGCCATCAGTGAGTCGGGACCCTTAGGCAATGAGCAGTTCTTC. It specifies CAISESGPLGNEQFF.

The CDR3 loop is CATSDAGLAIDTQYF. CDR3 DNA sequence: TGTGCCACCAGTGATGCGGGACTAGCCATTGATACGCAGTATTTT. The chain recombines TRBV24-1 with TRBJ2-3, with 9 bases that match TRBD2. CDR1 is KGHDR, CDR2 SFDVKD, per germline. The CDR3 has 15 amino acids. V lost 3 bases and J lost 6; bases outside the gene matches: 6.